This T cell receptor beta chain was retrieved from a study of cytomegalovirus exposure and HLA in healthy donors. Researchers ran the PCR with 60 Vbeta and 13 Jbeta primers. Only in-frame clones appear in the TCRdb table, and some are missing; sequencing was by immunoSEQ multiplex PCR. The sample yields around 130,000 clones, roughly four fifths seen once. Trimming removed 1 base at V and 8 bases at J, with 8 bases between. The germline CDR1 and CDR2 sequences are LNHNV and YYDKDF (reference sequence). The CDR3 runs to 12 residues. Sequences were obtained from PBMCs. This chain links TRBV15 with TRBJ1-2; weak D call: TRBD1 (6 bases). The sequence came from a middle-aged woman in good health and CMV-seropositive. CDR3 sequence reads: CATSRAGDGYTF. As DNA, the CDR3 is TGTGCCACCAGCAGAGCAGGGGACGGCTACACCTTC.